These 20 T cell receptor beta chains came from one sample sequenced in a study of human T cells and chemical hapten exposure. Time point here: patch test 1, 2 weeks after DPC sensitization. Treatment in this sample: therapeutic diphenylcyclopropenone sensitization with weekly scalp DPC. TCRdb fed the RACE reads into MiXCR, producing one record per CDR3 protein. The sample includes tens of thousands of distinct CDR3 sequences, roughly 10% of them seen just once. The source was whole blood, collected in connection with sensitization to the hapten diphenylcyclopropenone (DPC). These receptors all stem from a woman aged 55 to 70 with alopecia areata. Some clones in this sample may be carry-over from other donors' samples.

This clonotype was detected many times. The chain recombines TRBV7-3 with TRBJ1-1; 7 bases map to TRBD1. The ends lost 5 bases at V and 0 bases at J; junction bases unmatched: 6. This CDR3 has 15 residues. CDR1 is SGHTA, CDR2 FQGTGA, per germline. The CDR3 protein is CASSPEDRMNTEAFF. As DNA, the CDR3 is TGTGCCAGCAGCCCCGAGGACAGGATGAACACTGAAGCTTTCTTT.

This clonotype was observed at least ten times. The chain couples TRBV29-1 to TRBJ1-2; TRBD1 matches at 8 bases. CDR3 length: 14 residues. Germline loops: CDR1 SQVTM, CDR2 ANQGSEA. With V trimmed by 3 bases and J by 4 bases, 7 bases remained unmatched. CDR3 region: CSVDRSGGGYGYTF. The CDR3 coding sequence is TGCAGCGTTGATAGATCAGGGGGCGGCTATGGCTACACCTTC.

This clonotype showed up many times. The chain is built from TRBV7-6 and TRBJ1-3; D uncertain. Germline V gene sequence: CDR1 SGHVS, CDR2 FNYEAQ. The V gene lost 1 base and the J gene lost 1 base, with 14 bases spanning the gap. This CDR3 spans 17 amino acids. The CDR3 DNA reads TGTGCCAGCAGCTTAGTGGGAGGGCCGGCATCTGGAAACACCATATATTTT. Its translation: CASSLVGGPASGNTIYF.

Worth noting for this clonotype: One junction end disagrees with the germline gene, perhaps due to a read error. This sequence joins TRBV2 and TRBJ2-7, with D perhaps given as TRBD1 or TRBD2 (5 bases each). Germline V gene sequence: CDR1 SNHLY, CDR2 FYNNEI. The CDR3 sequence is 11 residues long. CDR3 amino acids: CASSVERDEVF. The CDR3 coding sequence is TGTGCCAGCAGCGTTGAGAGGGACGAAGTTTTC.

This chain connects TRBV9 to TRBJ2-2; D may be TRBD1 or TRBD2 (5 bases each). Germline assignment: CDR1 SGDLS and CDR2 YYNGEE. CDR3 length: 16 amino acids. Trimming took 4 bases from V and 8 from J, leaving 21 bases between them. The CDR3 reads CASSTQAGTVKGELFF. CDR3 DNA sequence: TGTGCCAGCAGCACACAAGCCGGGACGGTGAAAGGGGAGCTGTTTTTT.

The chain combines TRBV30 with TRBJ1-1, with unresolved D. CDR3 length: 13 amino acids. CDR1 is GTSNPN and CDR2 is SVGIG in the germline V gene (reference sequence). The V end lost 0 bases, the J end lost 3 bases, and 8 bases lay between the germline ends. The CDR3 nucleotides read TGTGCCTGGAGTGTACAAGTGGACACTGAAGCTTTCTTT. Translation gives CAWSVQVDTEAFF.

V gene TRBV11-3 combines with J gene TRBJ2-1; 10 bases map to TRBD1. Per germline, CDR1 SGHNT and CDR2 YENEEA. The CDR3 length is 16 residues. V was clipped by 1 base and J by 10 bases; unmatched bases: 10. CDR3 in amino acids: CASSLGLGQGPGEQFF. The CDR3 coding sequence is TGTGCCAGCAGCTTAGGCCTGGGACAGGGGCCAGGGGAGCAGTTCTTC.

This clonotype was seen more than once but under ten times. The chain carries TRBV20-1 and TRBJ1-1; D remains unclear. The V end was cut by 7 bases, the J end by 4 bases, with 4 bases between. CDR1 DFQATT and CDR2 SNEGSKA come from the germline V gene (reference sequence). The CDR3 sequence is 9 residues long. This CDR3 is CSVSTEAFF. Here the CDR3 DNA reads TGCAGTGTTAGCACTGAAGCTTTCTTT.

DNA for the CDR3: TGTGCCAGCAGCCGGGGGGCGACAGGGGGCGGCTATGGCTACACCTTC. As protein: CASSRGATGGGYGYTF. The rearrangement links TRBV4-2 to TRBJ1-2; 10 positions match TRBD1. J lost 4 bases, V lost 4 bases, and 9 bases had no gene match. The germline V gene encodes CDR1 LGHNA and CDR2 YNFKEQ. This CDR3 spans 16 amino acids.

This clonotype was recorded only once. The chain joins TRBV2 to TRBJ1-5; no clear D. CDR1 is SNHLY and CDR2 is FYNNEI in the germline V gene. This CDR3 spans 14 amino acids. V was clipped by 8 bases and J by 3 bases, with 14 bases between them. The CDR3 reads CASGGRQYNQPQHF. In nucleotides, the CDR3 is TGTGCCAGCGGCGGGCGGCAGTACAATCAGCCCCAGCATTTT.

This clonotype was observed a few times. This chain uses TRBV12-5 with TRBJ2-3, with TRBD1 matching 9 bases. Trimming cost V 4 bases and J 4 bases; bases outside gene matches: 9. Per germline, CDR1 LGHNT and CDR2 FRNRAP. The CDR3 runs 16 residues. The CDR3 loop is CASGSTPTGGPDTQYF. DNA for the CDR3: TGTGCTAGTGGTTCGACCCCAACAGGGGGCCCAGATACGCAGTATTTT.

This clonotype was seen ten or more times. The CDR3 region is CASSLAEGYNEQFF. Written as DNA, the CDR3 is TGTGCCAGCAGCTTAGCAGAGGGATACAATGAGCAGTTCTTC. The chain is built from TRBV7-6 and TRBJ2-1; D is perhaps TRBD2 (5 bases). V was pared by 0 bases and J by 4 bases, with 7 bases between. Germline assignment: CDR1 SGHVS and CDR2 FNYEAQ. The CDR3 length is 14 residues.

This clonotype was observed many times. The chain has TRBV3-1 and TRBJ2-5; D gene ambiguous. CDR3 length: 15 amino acids. Per the germline V gene, CDR1 is LGHDT and CDR2 is YNNKEL (reference sequence). The V gene lost 4 bases and the J gene lost 1 base, with 13 bases spanning the gap. This CDR3 reads CASSRRVVSQETQYF. CDR3 DNA: TGTGCCAGCAGCCGTCGAGTAGTAAGCCAAGAGACCCAGTACTTC.

The chain carries TRBV7-2 and TRBJ1-2; D perhaps matches TRBD1 (6 bases). The V gene lost 9 bases and the J gene lost 4 bases, with 21 bases spanning the gap. Germline CDR1 SGHTA, CDR2 FQGNSA. There are 15 residues in the CDR3. CDR3 in amino acids: CASNPGTRSFYGYTF. In DNA, the CDR3 is TGTGCCAGTAACCCCGGGACAAGAAGCTTCTATGGCTACACCTTC.

The rearrangement joins TRBV28 to TRBJ2-5, with D perhaps TRBD1 (5 bases). CDR1 is MDHEN and CDR2 is SYDVKM in the germline V gene. Trimming cost V 5 bases and J 5 bases, with 9 bases left between them. CDR3 size: 12 residues. The CDR3: CASSRQYETQYF. In DNA form, the CDR3 reads TGTGCCAGCAGTCGACAGTACGAGACCCAGTACTTC.

This clonotype was seen repeatedly, ten times or more. V gene TRBV6-6 combines with J gene TRBJ1-2; 10 nucleotides align to TRBD1. CDR1 and CDR2 from the germline V gene are MNHNY and SVGAGI (reference sequence). This CDR3 has 16 amino acids. Trimming removed 5 bases from V and 1 base from J; junction bases left unmatched: 7. The CDR3 DNA follows: TGTGCCAGCAGTCAGACAGGGGGCAAACTTAACTATGGCTACACCTTC. Its translation is CASSQTGGKLNYGYTF.

This sequence joins TRBV13 and TRBJ1-1, with D unclear. From germline, CDR1 is PRHDT and CDR2 FYEKMQ (reference sequence). V shed 1 base and J shed 1 base, with 4 bases lying between them. The CDR3 is 13 amino acids. CDR3 bases: TGTGCCAGCAGCTTAGAACGGAACACTGAAGCTTTCTTT. It is translated as CASSLERNTEAFF.

The rearrangement links TRBV4-2 to TRBJ2-1, with D maybe TRBD1 (5 bases). The CDR3 is 12 residues long. Germline V lookup: CDR1 LGHNA, CDR2 YNFKEQ. V was pared by 2 bases and J by 16 bases, with 15 bases between. Here the CDR3 reads CASSQSGPPDFF. CDR3 bases: TGTGCCAGCAGCCAATCAGGGCCCCCCGATTTCTTC.

This clonotype was counted a few times. The CDR3 region is CSSTGGHVYEQFF. The CDR3 nucleotides are TGCAGCTCAACGGGGGGGCATGTCTATGAGCAGTTCTTC. The chain employs TRBV29-1 and TRBJ2-1, with 8 positions matching TRBD2. This CDR3 comprises 13 residues. V lost 8 bases, J lost 8 bases, and 11 bases stayed unmatched. Germline V gives CDR1 SQVTM, CDR2 ANQGSEA.

At least ten counts were recorded for this clonotype. The genes are TRBV29-1 and TRBJ2-3; 8 nucleotides match TRBD1. The CDR3 has 14 amino acids. Germline V gives CDR1 SQVTM, CDR2 ANQGSEA. Losses at the gene ends were 7 bases for V and 2 bases for J; bases not matched to a gene: 8. The CDR3 here is CSGAGQGATDTQYF. The CDR3 DNA follows: TGCAGCGGGGCGGGGCAGGGGGCCACAGATACGCAGTATTTT.